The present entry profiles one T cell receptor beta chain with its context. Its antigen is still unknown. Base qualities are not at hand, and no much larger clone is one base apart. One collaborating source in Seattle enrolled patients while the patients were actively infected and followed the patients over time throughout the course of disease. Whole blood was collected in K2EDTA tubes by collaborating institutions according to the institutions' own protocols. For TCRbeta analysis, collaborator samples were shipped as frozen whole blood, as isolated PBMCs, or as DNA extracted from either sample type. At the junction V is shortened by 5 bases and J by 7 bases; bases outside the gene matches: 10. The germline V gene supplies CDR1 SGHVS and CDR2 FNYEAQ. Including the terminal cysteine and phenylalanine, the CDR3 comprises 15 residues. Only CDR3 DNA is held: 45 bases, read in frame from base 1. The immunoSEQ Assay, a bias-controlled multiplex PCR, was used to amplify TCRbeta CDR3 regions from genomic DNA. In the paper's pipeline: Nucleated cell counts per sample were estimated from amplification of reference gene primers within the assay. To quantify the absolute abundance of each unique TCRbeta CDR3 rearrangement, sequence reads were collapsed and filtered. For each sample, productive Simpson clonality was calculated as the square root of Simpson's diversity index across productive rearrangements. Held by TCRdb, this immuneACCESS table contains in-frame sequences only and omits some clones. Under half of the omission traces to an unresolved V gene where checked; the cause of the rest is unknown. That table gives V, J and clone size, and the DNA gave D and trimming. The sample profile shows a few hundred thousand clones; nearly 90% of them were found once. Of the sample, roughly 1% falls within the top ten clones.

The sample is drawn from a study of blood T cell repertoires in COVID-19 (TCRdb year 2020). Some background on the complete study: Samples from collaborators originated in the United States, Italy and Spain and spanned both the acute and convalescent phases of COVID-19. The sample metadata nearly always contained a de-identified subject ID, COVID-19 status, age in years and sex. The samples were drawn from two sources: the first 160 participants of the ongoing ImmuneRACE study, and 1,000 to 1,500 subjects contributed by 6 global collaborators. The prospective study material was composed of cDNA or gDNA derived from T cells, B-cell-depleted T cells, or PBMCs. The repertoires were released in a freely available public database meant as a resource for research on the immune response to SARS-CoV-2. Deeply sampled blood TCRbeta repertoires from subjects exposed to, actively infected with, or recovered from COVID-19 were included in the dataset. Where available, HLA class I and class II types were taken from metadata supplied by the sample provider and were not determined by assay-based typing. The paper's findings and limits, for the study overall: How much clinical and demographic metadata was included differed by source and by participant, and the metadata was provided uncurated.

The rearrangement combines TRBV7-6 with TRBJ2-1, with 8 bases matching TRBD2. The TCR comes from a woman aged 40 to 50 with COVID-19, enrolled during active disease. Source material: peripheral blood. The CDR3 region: CASSMVAGLHNEQFF. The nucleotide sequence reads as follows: TGTGCCAGCAGCATGGTAGCGGGGCTCCATAATGAGCAGTTCTTC. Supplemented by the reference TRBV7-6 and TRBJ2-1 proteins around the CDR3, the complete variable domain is GAGVSQSPRYKVTKRGQDVALRCDPISGHVSLYWYRQALGQGPEFLTYFNYEAQQDKSGLPNDRFSAERPEGSISTLTIQRTEQRDSAMYRCASSMVAGLHNEQFFGPGTRLTVL.